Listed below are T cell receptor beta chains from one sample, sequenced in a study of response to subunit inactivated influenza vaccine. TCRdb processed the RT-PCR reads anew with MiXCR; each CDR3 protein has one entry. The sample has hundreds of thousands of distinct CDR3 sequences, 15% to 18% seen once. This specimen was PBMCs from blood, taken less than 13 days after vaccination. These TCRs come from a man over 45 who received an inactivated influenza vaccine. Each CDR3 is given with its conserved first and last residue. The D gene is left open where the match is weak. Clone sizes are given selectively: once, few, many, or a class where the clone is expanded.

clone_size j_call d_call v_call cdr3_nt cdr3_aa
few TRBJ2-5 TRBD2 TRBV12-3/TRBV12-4 TGTGCCAGCAGTCTCGGACTAGCGGGAGCCGGAGAGACCCAGTACTTC CASSLGLAGAGETQYF
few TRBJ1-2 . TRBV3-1 TGTGCCAGCAGCCAAGTCGGCAGTAACTATGGCTACACCTTC CASSQVGSNYGYTF
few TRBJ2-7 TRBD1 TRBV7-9 TGTGCCAGCAGCCAGACGGGGACAGGGGAACACGAGCAGTACTTC CASSQTGTGEHEQYF
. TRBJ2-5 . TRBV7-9 TGTGCCAGCAGCTTGGGGGACTCCCCTTCGGCCCAGTACTTC CASSLGDSPSAQYF
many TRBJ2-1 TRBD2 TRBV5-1 TGCGCCAGCAGCCAGGGCCTAGCGGGGGGGTTTTACAATGAGCAGTTCTTC CASSQGLAGGFYNEQFF
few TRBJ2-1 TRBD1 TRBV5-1 TGCGCCAGCAGTTCTATTGCTCCCGGGACAGGGCCTTCTGGTGAGCAGTTCTTC CASSSIAPGTGPSGEQFF
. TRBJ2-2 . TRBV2 TGTGCCAGCAGGCTCACAGGAATTCGAGGGTCCGGGGAGCTGTTTTTT CASRLTGIRGSGELFF
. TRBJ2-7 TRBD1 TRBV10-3 TGTGCCATCAGCCGACAGGGCTACGAGCAGTACTTC CAISRQGYEQYF
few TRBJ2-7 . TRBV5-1 TGCGCCAGCAGCTCGACGGGGGTGATCTACGAGCAGTACTTC CASSSTGVIYEQYF
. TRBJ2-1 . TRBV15 TGTGCCACCAGCAGAGTAAGGCTGACTCTCTCCTACAATGAGCAGTTCTTC CATSRVRLTLSYNEQFF
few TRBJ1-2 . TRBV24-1 TGTGCCACCAGTGGGAACAGTAACTATGGCTACACCTTC CATSGNSNYGYTF
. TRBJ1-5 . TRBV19 TGTGCCAGTAGTATTTCAGGGTGGGAAAAGCCCCAGCATTTT CASSISGWEKPQHF
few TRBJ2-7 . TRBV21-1 TGTGCCAGCAGCAAAGTAGGGGGTATCTTCTACGAGCAGTACTTC CASSKVGGIFYEQYF
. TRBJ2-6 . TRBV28 TGTGCCAGCAGTTTGGTGGGGGATAAAGTCCTGACTTTC CASSLVGDKVLTF
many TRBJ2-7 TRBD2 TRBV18 TGTGCCAGCAGTCCGCCGGGGGGGACCTACGAGCAGTACTTC CASSPPGGTYEQYF
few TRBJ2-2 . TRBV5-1 TGCGCCAGCAGCTTAGCGGGCTCCTCCTTGGGCACCGGGGAGCTGTTTTTT CASSLAGSSLGTGELFF
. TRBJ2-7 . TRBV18 TGTGCCAGCTCGCGATCGGACGTGCCCTACGAGCAGTACTTC CASSRSDVPYEQYF
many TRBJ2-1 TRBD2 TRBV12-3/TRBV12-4 TGTGCCAGCAGTTTCTTGGCGGGAGGCCGCAATGAGCAGTTCTTC CASSFLAGGRNEQFF
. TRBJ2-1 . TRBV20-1 TGCAGTGCTAGAGGGAAGGGGTGGGGGGTTGAGCAGTTCTTC CSARGKGWGVEQFF
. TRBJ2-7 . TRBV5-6 TGTGCCATCAGCCGGGAGCTCCCCTACGAGCAGTACTTC CAISRELPYEQYF
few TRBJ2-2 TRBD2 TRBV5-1 TGCGCCAGCAGCTTCCAGCGGGAGGGCCGGGAGCTGTTTTTT CASSFQREGRELFF
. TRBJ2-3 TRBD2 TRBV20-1 TGCAGTGCTCTGGGACTAGCGTCGGGCACAGATACGCAGTATTTT CSALGLASGTDTQYF
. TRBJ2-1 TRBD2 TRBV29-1 TGCAGCTCAGATAGCGGGAGATTTGACAATGAGCAGTTCTTC CSSDSGRFDNEQFF
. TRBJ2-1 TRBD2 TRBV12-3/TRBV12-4 TGTGCCAGCAGTCTTACTAGCGGGTCCGGGCATGAGCAGTTCTTC CASSLTSGSGHEQFF
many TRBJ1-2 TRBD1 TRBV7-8 TGTGCCAGCAGCTTAGCAGGGGGCGGTGGCTACACCTTC CASSLAGGGGYTF
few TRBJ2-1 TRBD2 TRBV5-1 TGCGCCAGCAGCTTATGGGGCGGGGGAAACTACAATGAGCAGTTCTTC CASSLWGGGNYNEQFF
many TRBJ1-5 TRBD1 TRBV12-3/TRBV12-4 TGTGCCAGCAGCTCGACAGGGTATAGCAATCAGCCCCAGCATTTT CASSSTGYSNQPQHF
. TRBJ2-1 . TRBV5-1 TGCGCCAGCAGCTTGGCGACAGGTGGGAACAATGAGCAGTTCTTC CASSLATGGNNEQFF
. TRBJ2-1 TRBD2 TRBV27 TGTGCCAGCAGTCCATGGACTAGCGGGAGGGCCAAGCACTCCTACAATGAGCAGTTCTTC CASSPWTSGRAKHSYNEQFF
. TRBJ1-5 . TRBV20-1 TGCTGTGCTAGAGATCAGACACCTAGCAATCAGCCCCAGCATTTT CCARDQTPSNQPQHF
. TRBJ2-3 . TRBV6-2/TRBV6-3 TGTGCCAGCAGTTTACGACAGAGAGATACGCAGTATTTT CASSLRQRDTQYF
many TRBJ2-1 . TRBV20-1 TGCAGTGCTAGAGAGGACACCGAGCAGTTCTTC CSAREDTEQFF
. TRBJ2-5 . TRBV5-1 TGCGCCAGCAGCTTGGCCACAGACACCCAAGAGACCCAGTACTTC CASSLATDTQETQYF
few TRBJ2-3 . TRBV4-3 TGCGCCAGCAGCCATTCGAATCCCGGGGTCACAGATACGCAGTATTTT CASSHSNPGVTDTQYF
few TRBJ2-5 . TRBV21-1 TGTGCCAGCAACTCTAAGACCCAGTACTTC CASNSKTQYF
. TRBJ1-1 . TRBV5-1 TGCGCCAGCAGCCCAATCGACAGGCCGGACACTGAAGCTTTCTTT CASSPIDRPDTEAFF
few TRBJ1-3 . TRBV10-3 TGTGCCACGGCGGACTCTTCTGGAAACACCATATATTTT CATADSSGNTIYF
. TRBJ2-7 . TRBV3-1 TGTGCCAGCAGCCAAGACGGAGGGTTCAACGAGCAGTACTTC CASSQDGGFNEQYF
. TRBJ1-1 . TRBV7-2 TGTGCCAGCAGCTTAGAAAGGCGGGGGGGTGAAGCTTTCTTT CASSLERRGGEAFF
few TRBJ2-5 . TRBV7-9 TGTGCCAGCAGCCATGCTTGGGGCAGGTCACAAGAGACCCAGTACTTC CASSHAWGRSQETQYF
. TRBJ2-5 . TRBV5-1 TGCGCCAGCAGCTCAAGGACAGGACTAACGGAGACCCAGTACTTC CASSSRTGLTETQYF
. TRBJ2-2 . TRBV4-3 TGCGCCAGCAGCCGACTAGGGGGCATTGGGACCGGGGAGCTGTTTTTT CASSRLGGIGTGELFF
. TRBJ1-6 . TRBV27 TGTGCCAGCAGTTTTCGACGGGATAATTCACCCCTCCACTTT CASSFRRDNSPLHF
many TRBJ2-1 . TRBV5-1 TGCGCCAGCACCCCTGGCGGGGCCCTTGGGAATGAGCAGTTCTTC CASTPGGALGNEQFF